Listed below are T cell receptor beta chains from one sample, sequenced in a study of T cell responses to AZD1222 COVID-19 vaccine. Assay: immunoSEQ multiplex PCR; the TCRdb copy retains only in-frame clones and omits some. The sample shows nearly 200,000 clones, roughly 92% of them seen only once. The material was peripheral blood, obtained 28 days after the second AZD1222 dose. The receptors were gathered from an adult who received the AZD1222 COVID-19 vaccine. The CDR3 runs from the conserved cysteine through the conserved F or W. The D gene is left open where the match is weak.

TRBV24-1	TRBJ2-2	-	CATSDPGRNTGELFF
TRBV14	TRBJ1-4	TRBD1	CASSHVGQGADEKLFF
TRBV12-3/TRBV12-4	TRBJ2-7	-	CASRRSVVMEQYF
TRBV5-5	TRBJ1-6	-	CASSLRQDYNSPLHF
TRBV7-2	TRBJ1-1	-	CASSEMGNTEAFF
TRBV5-1	TRBJ2-3	-	CASSLDGGATQYF
TRBV28	TRBJ1-4	TRBD1	CASSSGQGYEKLFF
TRBV7-2	TRBJ1-3	TRBD1	CASSLSGTAGNTIYF
TRBV6-5	TRBJ1-1	-	CASSYSGGNTEAFF
TRBV12-3/TRBV12-4	TRBJ2-5	-	CASSFGDQETQYF
TRBV9	TRBJ2-5	TRBD2	CASSVASGGPETQYF
TRBV5-1	TRBJ2-2	-	CASSLAGDTGELFF
TRBV2	TRBJ1-1	TRBD1	CASSQGTGAPEAFF
TRBV5-5	TRBJ1-1	-	CASSLGAVNTEAFF
TRBV3-1/TRBV3-2	TRBJ1-1	-	CASSPPAPSGTLNTEAFF
TRBV7-2	TRBJ1-1	-	CASSLSQYTEAFF
TRBV28	TRBJ1-1	-	CASSFQEGQNTEAFF
TRBV4-1	TRBJ2-3	TRBD2	CASSRKASGGAETDTQYF
TRBV7-3	TRBJ2-5	TRBD2	CASSSTGTSGETQYF
TRBV7-9	TRBJ1-1	-	CASSGRLNTEAFF
TRBV25-1	TRBJ1-6	-	CASTRGQNNSPLHF
TRBV5-8	TRBJ2-5	TRBD2	CASSSTSGGLATQYF
TRBV11-2	TRBJ1-2	-	CASSNDRWGYTF
TRBV12-3/TRBV12-4	TRBJ2-7	TRBD1	CASRETGGDEQYF
TRBV7-3	TRBJ2-3	TRBD2	CASSLLAGKANTQYF
TRBV18	TRBJ2-7	-	CASSPPIGGYEQYF
TRBV7-2	TRBJ1-3	TRBD1	CASSAGQGHVSGNTIYF
TRBV27	TRBJ1-5	-	CASSLGQNNQPQHF
TRBV9	TRBJ1-2	TRBD1	CASSVGQGGYTF
TRBV12-5	TRBJ2-5	-	CASGGSVGEETQYF
TRBV14	TRBJ2-2	TRBD1	CASSQIQGSTGELFF
TRBV19	TRBJ1-1	TRBD1	CASSMGARGLPNTEAFF